Following are 26 T cell receptor beta chains from one sample sequenced in a study of immune evolution from preneoplasia to lung adenocarcinoma. Repertoires were generated with immunoSEQ multiplex PCR, while TCRdb's copy carries only in-frame clones and drops some. Of fewer than 13,000 clones in the sample, roughly 77% are singletons; the top ten hold 8.5% to 10%. Sequenced input: FFPE minimally invasive lung adenocarcinoma tissue. Receptors were obtained from a donor of 70 years or more with lung adenocarcinoma.

Remarks on this clone: The junction departs from germline at one end; a sequencing error may be responsible. The genes are TRBV5-6 and TRBJ1-4; TRBD1 agrees at 9 bases. CDR1 is SGHDT, CDR2 YYEEEE, per germline. This CDR3 has 14 residues. CDR3 amino acids: CASSSGTGNGKLFF. The CDR3 nucleotides are TGTGCCAGCAGCTCCGGGACAGGGAATGGAAAACTGTTTTTT.

V usage is TRBV21-1 and J usage is TRBJ1-5. TRBV21-1 represents a pseudogene. The length of the CDR3 is 15 residues. The CDR3 region is CASRLGEGGCQPQHF. DNA for the CDR3: TGTGCCAGCAGGCTCGGAGAGGGGGGATGTCAGCCCCAGCATTTT.

The table lists this clone with a few counts. The CDR3 here is CASSESGDEKLFF. DNA for the CDR3: TGTGCCAGCAGTGAATCAGGGGATGAAAAACTGTTTTTT. The genes are TRBV2 and TRBJ1-4; tentatively, D is TRBD1 (6 bases). This CDR3 has 13 amino acids. Germline values: CDR1 SNHLY, CDR2 FYNNEI. Trimming shortened V by 2 bases and J by 6 bases, and 7 bases separated the two germline ends.

The V call is TRBV7-3, the J call TRBJ2-3; the D gene is possibly TRBD1 (5 bases). Germline CDR1 and CDR2: SGHTA and FQGTGA. The CDR3 runs 13 residues. V shed 9 bases and J shed 9 bases, with 19 bases lying between them. The CDR3 region has the DNA TGTGCCAGTTCCCTAGGGGCAGCATCAACGCAGTATTTT. Its protein product is CASSLGAASTQYF.

This chain links TRBV21-1 with TRBJ2-5; the D call in the table, TRBD2, was not verified against the DNA. The end of the DNA aligns better with TRBJ2-7, so the J call may be wrong. TRBV21-1 is a listed pseudogene. The length of the CDR3 is 13 residues. In nucleotides, the CDR3 is TGTGCCAGCAGCAAAGCGCAGCAGCGCGAGCAGTACTTC. The encoded protein is CASSKAQQREQYF.

The chain combines TRBV28 with TRBJ2-7; D is undetermined. Trimming stripped 3 bases from V and 3 bases from J, with 15 bases between. The CDR3 is 15 amino acids. Germline-derived CDR1 and CDR2 are MDHEN and SYDVKM. The CDR3 coding sequence is TGTGCCAGCAGTTTGACACCTACTACCATCTACGAGCAGTACTTC. Translation: CASSLTPTTIYEQYF.

J is TRBJ2-1 and V is TRBV18; 7 bases map to TRBD1. Trimming took 0 bases from V and 7 from J; bases not matched to a gene: 3. The germline V gene encodes CDR1 KGHSH and CDR2 LQKENI. The CDR3 is 14 amino acids. CDR3 protein: CASSPPTGMNEQFF. CDR3 in DNA: TGTGCCAGCTCACCACCGACAGGGATGAATGAGCAGTTCTTC.

The chain employs TRBV5-5 and TRBJ2-5; D tentatively fits TRBD1 or TRBD2 (7 bases each). CDR3 size: 15 residues. Germline values: CDR1 SGHKS, CDR2 YYEKEE (reference sequence). Trimming took off 4 bases at V and 5 bases at J, with 18 bases between the two ends. Here the CDR3 reads CASSSGTVGRETQYF. CDR3 in DNA: TGTGCCAGCAGCAGCGGGACAGTTGGTCGGGAGACCCAGTACTTC.

The rearrangement uses TRBV4-1 and TRBJ2-3; D is ambiguous. This CDR3 is built from 12 residues. The V end lost 0 bases, the J end lost 6 bases, and 4 bases lay between the germline ends. Germline loops: CDR1 MGHRA, CDR2 YSYEKL. The CDR3 region is CASSQDGDTQYF. CDR3 nucleotides: TGCGCCAGCAGCCAAGATGGGGATACGCAGTATTTT.

V usage is TRBV30 and J usage is TRBJ1-6, with 8 bases identical to TRBD1. The CDR3 is made up of 14 amino acids. The V segment lost 4 bases and the J segment 7 bases; nucleotides outside the gene matches: 6. Germline CDR1 is GTSNPN and CDR2 is SVGIG (reference sequence). The CDR3 bases are TGTGCCTGGACCGACAGGGGAAGGAATTCACCCCTCCACTTT. Amino acid sequence: CAWTDRGRNSPLHF.

The J gene is TRBJ1-5, the V gene TRBV4-1; 7 bases map to TRBD1. The germline gives CDR1 MGHRA, CDR2 YSYEKL. The length of the CDR3 is 15 residues. V was pared by 4 bases and J by 5 bases, with 8 bases of the junction left unmatched. CDR3 DNA sequence: TGCGCCAGCAGCCTCCGGGAGGGGGCCGATCAGCCCCAGCATTTT. Amino acids: CASSLREGADQPQHF.

The rearrangement links TRBV4-1 to TRBJ1-5; no definite D call. V shed 1 base and J shed 2 bases, with 6 bases lying between them. In germline, CDR1 is MGHRA, CDR2 YSYEKL. There are 14 residues in the CDR3. The CDR3 coding sequence is TGCGCCAGCAGCCAAGTTGGCGGCAATCAGCCCCAGCATTTT. Amino acids: CASSQVGGNQPQHF.

V is TRBV7-2 and J is TRBJ2-1, with 14 nucleotides matching TRBD2. Germline V CDR1 and CDR2: SGHTA, FQGNSA. CDR3 length equals 19 residues. The V gene end was trimmed by 3 bases and the J gene end by 3 bases; junction bases not matched to a gene: 10. The CDR3 DNA reads as TGTGCCAGCAGCTTTCCCGGGACTAGCGGGAGAGTGGACTACAATGAGCAGTTCTTC. Its protein is CASSFPGTSGRVDYNEQFF.

The chain combines TRBV6-1 with TRBJ2-3; no definite D call. The CDR3 contains 13 residues. Germline V gene lookup returns CDR1 MNHNS and CDR2 SASEGT. V was pared by 2 bases and J by 5 bases, with 8 bases between. CDR3 in DNA: TGTGCCAGCAGTGAACGGGCAGTAGATACGCAGTATTTT. Amino acid sequence: CASSERAVDTQYF.

This clone has a handful of counts. V gene TRBV30 combines with J gene TRBJ2-3; 8 bases align to TRBD2. V was clipped by 6 bases and J by 2 bases; unmatched bases: 7. CDR3 length: 14 residues. Germline CDR1 reads GTSNPN; CDR2 reads SVGIG (reference sequence). The CDR3 region is CACSQRESTDTQYF. In DNA form, the CDR3 reads TGTGCCTGTTCTCAGCGGGAGTCCACAGATACGCAGTATTTT.

This clone was detected a few times. The chain has TRBV2 and TRBJ2-7, with D uncertain. The CDR3 is 11 residues long. The V gene's germline CDR1 is SNHLY and CDR2 FYNNEI. The V end was cut by 4 bases, the J end by 4 bases, with 5 bases between. As DNA, the CDR3 is TGTGCCAGCAGTGTCAGATACGAGCAGTACTTC. Translated, it gives CASSVRYEQYF.

This clone was recorded a few times. The chain employs TRBV6-1 and TRBJ1-5, with D tentatively TRBD1 (5 bases). The V and J ends lost 2 bases and 2 bases respectively, with 10 bases between them. Germline loops: CDR1 MNHNS, CDR2 SASEGT. The CDR3 length is 15 residues. The CDR3 spells CASSESGRGNQPQHF. The CDR3 coding sequence is TGTGCCAGCAGTGAATCGGGCAGGGGCAATCAGCCCCAGCATTTT.

This clone was detected only a few times. The chain recombines TRBV6-6 with TRBJ1-1; D not certain. CDR1 is MNHNY, CDR2 SVGAGI, per germline (reference sequence). The CDR3 loop spans 14 amino acids. Trimming took 0 bases from V and 4 from J, leaving 9 bases between them. In DNA form, the CDR3 reads TGTGCCAGCAGTTACTCTGTCTATGGCACTGAAGCTTTCTTT. Translated, it gives CASSYSVYGTEAFF.

The chain combines TRBV29-1 with TRBJ2-1; TRBD2 might be the D (5 bases). Between the trimmed V and J ends, which lost 6 bases and 6 bases, there was a span of 18 bases. The V gene's germline CDR1 is SQVTM and CDR2 ANQGSEA. This CDR3 region has 14 residues. The CDR3 sequence is CSVRRTLTTNEQFF. The CDR3 bases are TGCAGCGTCCGACGAACCCTGACTACCAATGAGCAGTTCTTC.

The V gene is TRBV27, the J gene TRBJ1-3; 9 bases map to TRBD1. V shed 5 bases, J shed 5 bases, and the junction held 1 base outside the gene matches. The V gene's germline CDR1 is MNHEY and CDR2 SMNVEV (reference sequence). The CDR3 length is 13 residues. The CDR3 sequence is CASSGQGRNTIYF. CDR3 DNA sequence: TGTGCCAGCAGTGGACAGGGGAGAAACACCATATATTTT.

The J gene is TRBJ2-2, the V gene TRBV19; 10 nucleotides match TRBD1. Per germline, CDR1 LNHDA and CDR2 SQIVND (reference sequence). This CDR3 region has 16 residues. Trimming at V came to 4 bases and at J to 5 bases, leaving 7 bases not matched to a gene. CDR3 in DNA: TGTGCCAGTAGTACCCTGACAGGGGGCGAAACCGGGGAGCTGTTTTTT. This sequence encodes CASSTLTGGETGELFF.

This chain connects TRBV9 to TRBJ2-3, with TRBD2 matching over 9 bases. The germline gives CDR1 SGDLS, CDR2 YYNGEE. CDR3 size: 16 residues. Unmatched junction bases numbered 7, after V lost 2 bases and J lost 3 bases. CDR3 sequence (DNA): TGTGCCAGCAGCGTGGCCGCGGGAGGGCTGACAGATACGCAGTATTTT. Residues: CASSVAAGGLTDTQYF.

This chain joins TRBV7-9 and TRBJ1-2, with D uncertain. Germline loops: CDR1 SEHNR, CDR2 FQNEAQ (reference sequence). V lost 1 base and J lost 4, with 4 bases in between. The CDR3 is 12 residues long. The CDR3 here is CASSLDSYGYTF. The CDR3 DNA sequence: TGTGCCAGCAGCTTAGATTCCTATGGCTACACCTTC.

V usage is TRBV4-1 and J usage is TRBJ2-1; TRBD1 agrees at 9 bases. Per the germline V gene, CDR1 is MGHRA and CDR2 is YSYEKL. CDR3 length equals 15 residues. J lost 8 bases, V lost 4 bases, and 9 bases had no gene match. CDR3 bases: TGCGCCAGCAGCCTTCGGGACAGGGTGACCGATGAGCAGTTCTTC. Its translation is CASSLRDRVTDEQFF.

This chain links TRBV5-1 with TRBJ2-1; TRBD2 matches at 14 bases. The CDR3 contains 15 residues. Trimming removed 3 bases from V and 6 bases from J; junction bases left unmatched: 2. The germline V gene has CDR1 SGHRS and CDR2 YFSETQ. CDR3 sequence reads: CASSWGLAGVNEQFF. CDR3 in DNA: TGCGCCAGCAGCTGGGGACTAGCGGGAGTCAATGAGCAGTTCTTC.

The rearrangement joins TRBV27 to TRBJ1-5; D may be TRBD1 (6 bases). This CDR3 contains 14 residues. V was cut by 5 bases and J by 7 bases, with 15 bases left in between. Germline V gives CDR1 MNHEY, CDR2 SMNVEV (reference sequence). The CDR3: CASSLNRDRQPQHF. The CDR3 DNA is TGTGCCAGCAGTCTGAACAGGGATCGCCAGCCCCAGCATTTT.